Listed below are T cell receptor beta chains from one sample, sequenced in a study of cytomegalovirus exposure and HLA in healthy donors. The repertoire was sequenced with immunoSEQ multiplex PCR; TCRdb's copy has only in-frame clones and lacks some. The sample lists about 130,000 clones; around three quarters were seen once. Sequenced input: PBMCs. These receptors all stem from a woman in her forties or fifties in good health and CMV-seronegative. The CDR3 runs from the conserved cysteine through the conserved F or W. The D gene is left open where the match is weak. Clone size appears in some rows only: once, few, many, or a class for an expanded clone.

clone_size	j_call	v_call	d_call	cdr3_nt	cdr3_aa
.	TRBJ2-2	TRBV15	TRBD2	TGTGCCACCAGCAGGGGGACTAGCGGGAGATCCGGGGAGCTGTTTTTT	CATSRGTSGRSGELFF
.	TRBJ2-1	TRBV29-1	.	TGCAGCGTTGGAGGGCCTAACTACAATGAGCAGTTCTTC	CSVGGPNYNEQFF
.	TRBJ1-1	TRBV6-1	TRBD1	TGTGCCAGCAGTAGGACAGGGGGAATATTGGCTTTCTTT	CASSRTGGILAFF
.	TRBJ2-1	TRBV4-2	.	TGTGCCAGCACTGAACAGGGAGATGAGCAGTTCTTC	CASTEQGDEQFF
.	TRBJ2-7	TRBV30	TRBD1	TGTGCCGCCTTCGGGACAGACCCAATCTCCTACGAGCAGTACTTC	CAAFGTDPISYEQYF
.	TRBJ1-2	TRBV25-1	.	TGTGCCAGCGGGGCCCAGGCAGATGGCTACACCTTC	CASGAQADGYTF
.	TRBJ1-2	TRBV2	.	TGTGCCAGCAGTTGGGGGAGGACGGATGGCTACACCTTC	CASSWGRTDGYTF
.	TRBJ1-4	TRBV7-6	TRBD1	TGTGCCAGCAGCTTAGACAGGGGTGGCGAAAAACTGTTTTTT	CASSLDRGGEKLFF
.	TRBJ1-2	TRBV25-1	TRBD1	TGTGCCAGCAGTCTACCCGGGACAGCATACTATGGCTACACCTTC	CASSLPGTAYYGYTF
.	TRBJ2-7	TRBV7-8	TRBD2	TGTGCCAGCAGCTTATCGGGACTAGACTACGAGCAGTACTTC	CASSLSGLDYEQYF
.	TRBJ1-1	TRBV30	.	TGTGCCTGGAGTGTACTTACAGGGAACACTGAAGCTTTCTTT	CAWSVLTGNTEAFF
.	TRBJ2-5	TRBV7-2	.	TGTGCCAGCAGCTTTAGTCCCTTTACCCAAGAGACCCAGTACTTC	CASSFSPFTQETQYF
.	TRBJ1-1	TRBV27	.	TGTGCCAGCAGTTCCGGGGAGAGCACTGAAGCTTTCTTT	CASSSGESTEAFF
.	TRBJ1-2	TRBV7-9	TRBD1	TGTGCCAGCAGCTCCTACCCAACAGGGGATGGCTACACCTTC	CASSSYPTGDGYTF
few	TRBJ2-1	TRBV6-5	.	TGTGCCAGCGGACAAGGCCCGAGCTCCTACAATGAGCAGTTCTTC	CASGQGPSSYNEQFF
.	TRBJ1-2	TRBV9	.	TGTGCCAGCAGCGTAGATGAGGTAACGGGCTATGGCTACACCTTC	CASSVDEVTGYGYTF
.	TRBJ2-6	TRBV6-1	TRBD2	TGTGCCAGCAGTGGGACTAGCGGCTCTGGGGCCAACGTCCTGACTTTC	CASSGTSGSGANVLTF
.	TRBJ1-2	TRBV6-5	TRBD1	TGTGCCAGCAGCCCCATTAACCGACAGGGTCCTGGCTACACCTTC	CASSPINRQGPGYTF
.	TRBJ2-1	TRBV19	.	TGTGCCAGTAGTCCTAGCTACAATGAGCAGTTCTTC	CASSPSYNEQFF
once	TRBJ1-4	TRBV19	TRBD1	TGTGCCAGTAAAAGGACAGGGGTAACTAATGAAAAACTGTTTTTT	CASKRTGVTNEKLFF
.	TRBJ2-5	TRBV21-1	.	TGTGCCGGCATGCACAAACTACCGGGACAGGGGGCTGGGAGAGAGACCCAGTACTTC	CAGMHKLPGQGAGRETQYF
few	TRBJ2-7	TRBV19	TRBD1	TGTGCCAGTAAGTCAGGACAGGGCCGTAGGCGGTACTACGAGCAGTACTTC	CASKSGQGRRRYYEQYF
.	TRBJ2-7	TRBV5-1	.	TGCGCCAGCAGCACTTCCTACGAGCAGTACTTC	CASSTSYEQYF
once	TRBJ2-5	TRBV4-1	TRBD2	TGCGCCAGCAGCCGGTTTGAGACTAGCGGGCAAGAGACCCAGTACTTC	CASSRFETSGQETQYF
few	TRBJ2-7	TRBV11-1	TRBD2	TGCGCCAGCAGCACCGGGACTAGCGGGAGGGCCTACGAGCAGTACTTC	CASSTGTSGRAYEQYF
.	TRBJ2-1	TRBV5-1	TRBD2	TGCGCCAGCAGCCAGGGACTAGCGGTTCCCGGGGACAATGAGCAGTTCTTC	CASSQGLAVPGDNEQFF
few	TRBJ1-1	TRBV7-8	TRBD1	TGTGCCAGCAGCACCATTAGGCGACAGGGGATGAACACTGAAGCTTTCTTT	CASSTIRRQGMNTEAFF
.	TRBJ1-5	TRBV19	.	TGTGCCGCCCGTGCGTGGTTTATGAGCAATCAGCCCCAGCATTTT	CAARAWFMSNQPQHF
few	TRBJ1-4	TRBV7-2	TRBD1	TGTGCCAGCACCGCGGACAGGTGGCAGGAAAAACTGTTTTTT	CASTADRWQEKLFF
.	TRBJ1-2	TRBV18	.	TGTGCCAGCTCAACAAACGGGGGATGGGGAGACGACTATGGCTACACCTTC	CASSTNGGWGDDYGYTF
.	TRBJ2-2	TRBV11-3	.	TGTGCCAGCAGCTACGGCACCGGGGAGCTGTTTTTT	CASSYGTGELFF
few	TRBJ2-3	TRBV5-1	.	TGCGCCAGCACGGAGGAAGGCACGCAGTATTTT	CASTEEGTQYF
.	TRBJ2-3	TRBV19	.	TGTGCCAGTAGTATGTCAGGCACAGATACGCAGTATTTT	CASSMSGTDTQYF
.	TRBJ1-2	TRBV7-9	.	TGTGCCAGCACCCTTTCGTACTATGGCTACACCTTC	CASTLSYYGYTF
once	TRBJ1-1	TRBV11-2	TRBD1	TGTGCCAGCAGCGCACAGGGGGTCTCCACTGAAGCTTTCTTT	CASSAQGVSTEAFF
.	TRBJ2-1	TRBV7-9	TRBD2	TGTGCCAGCAGCTTAGAGGGACTAGCGGGAGAAGAGCAGTTCTTC	CASSLEGLAGEEQFF
.	TRBJ2-2	TRBV9	.	TGTGCCAGCAGCGTAGTTAGTAACACCGGGGAGCTGTTTTTT	CASSVVSNTGELFF
.	TRBJ2-3	TRBV5-1	.	TGCGCCAGCAGCCTCCGGACAGGCACAGATACGCAGTATTTT	CASSLRTGTDTQYF
.	TRBJ2-7	TRBV5-8	TRBD2	TGTGCCAGCAGCTTGGGTCTAGCGGGAGGGCCTCAAGAGCAGTACTTC	CASSLGLAGGPQEQYF
.	TRBJ1-2	TRBV19	TRBD1	TGTGCCAGTAGTGCTGAGGGACAGGGCTACTACACCTTC	CASSAEGQGYYTF
.	TRBJ2-4	TRBV7-9	.	TGTTCCAGCAGCTCGTGGACAGAGCAAAACATTCAGTACTTC	CSSSSWTEQNIQYF
once	TRBJ1-4	TRBV7-2	.	TGTGCCAGCAGCCGTCAAACAGGGTTTAATGAAAAACTGTTTTTT	CASSRQTGFNEKLFF
.	TRBJ2-1	TRBV28	.	TGTGCCAGCAGAAACAGGGAAGGGAGGGGGTACAATGAGCAGTTCTTC	CASRNREGRGYNEQFF
.	TRBJ1-2	TRBV29-1	TRBD1	TGCAGCGTTGTAAGACAGGGTGATGGCTACACCTTC	CSVVRQGDGYTF
.	TRBJ2-7	TRBV7-2	TRBD1	TGTGCCAGCAGCCCTCCCGGGACAGCCTACGAGCAGTACTTC	CASSPPGTAYEQYF
.	TRBJ2-7	TRBV6-5	.	TGTGCCAGCCCGTATGAGCAGTACTTC	CASPYEQYF
.	TRBJ2-1	TRBV7-3	TRBD2	TGTGCCAGCAGCCAGGGACTAGCGGGAGAAGGTGAGCAGTTCTTC	CASSQGLAGEGEQFF
once	TRBJ2-3	TRBV30	TRBD2	TGTGCCTGGAGACTAGCGGGCTCACTACCGGCAGATACGCAGTATTTT	CAWRLAGSLPADTQYF
once	TRBJ2-5	TRBV7-9	.	TGTGCCAGCAGCCCGACAGCGATAGAGACCCAGTACTTC	CASSPTAIETQYF
few	TRBJ2-2	TRBV7-2	.	TGTGCCAGCAGCCCAGGACACCCCAGGTCGAACACCGGGGAGCTGTTTTTT	CASSPGHPRSNTGELFF
.	TRBJ2-7	TRBV6-1	TRBD1	TGTGCCAGCAGTGAAGGCCAGGGACAGCCTTCCTACGAGCAGTACTTC	CASSEGQGQPSYEQYF
once	TRBJ2-3	TRBV6-5	TRBD2	TGTGCCACCTCTACTAGCGGGAGTTATACGCAGTATTTT	CATSTSGSYTQYF
.	TRBJ2-1	TRBV10-1	.	TGCGCCAGCACGATAATAATTAAGCGGCCTGGCAATGAGCAGTTCTTC	CASTIIIKRPGNEQFF
.	TRBJ2-3	TRBV19	.	TGTGCCAGTAGCCAGACGGGAGCAAGGGATACGCAGTATTTT	CASSQTGARDTQYF
.	TRBJ2-7	TRBV30	.	TGTGCCTGGGGGCGCTACGAGCAGTACTTC	CAWGRYEQYF
.	TRBJ2-3	TRBV5-1	.	TGCGCCAGCAGCTTGCAGGGGCCCGGGACCGCCGGAGATACGCAGTATTTT	CASSLQGPGTAGDTQYF
.	TRBJ2-7	TRBV7-2	.	TGTGCCAGCAGCTTGAGGGAAACGTACGAGCAGTACTTC	CASSLRETYEQYF
.	TRBJ2-5	TRBV28	TRBD2	TGTGCCAGCAGTTTACAACTAGCGGGAAGCCAAGAGACCCAGTACTTC	CASSLQLAGSQETQYF